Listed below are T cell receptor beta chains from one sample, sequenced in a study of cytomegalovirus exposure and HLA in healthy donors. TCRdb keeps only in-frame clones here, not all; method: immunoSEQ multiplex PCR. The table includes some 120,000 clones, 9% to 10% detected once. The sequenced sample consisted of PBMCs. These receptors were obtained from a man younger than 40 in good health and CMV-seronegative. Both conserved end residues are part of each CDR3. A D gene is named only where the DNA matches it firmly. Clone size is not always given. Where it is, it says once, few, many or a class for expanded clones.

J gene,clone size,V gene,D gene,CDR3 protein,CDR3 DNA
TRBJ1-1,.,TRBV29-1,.,CSVARGDTEAFF,TGCAGCGTTGCCAGGGGAGACACTGAAGCTTTCTTT
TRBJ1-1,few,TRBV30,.,CAWNRRSTEAFF,TGTGCCTGGAATCGGAGGTCCACTGAAGCTTTCTTT
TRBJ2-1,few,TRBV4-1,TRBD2,CASSQATSGGLDEQFF,TGCGCCAGCAGCCAGGCGACTAGCGGGGGCTTGGATGAGCAGTTCTTC
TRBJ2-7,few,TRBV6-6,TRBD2,CASRGTSGFSYEQYF,TGTGCCAGCAGGGGGACTAGCGGATTCTCCTACGAGCAGTACTTC
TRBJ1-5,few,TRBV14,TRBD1,CASSPTGGKPQHF,TGTGCCAGCAGCCCGACAGGGGGTAAGCCCCAGCATTTT
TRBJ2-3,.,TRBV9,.,CASRRGGSGGTDTQYF,TGTGCCAGCCGACGTGGAGGGTCGGGAGGCACAGATACGCAGTATTTT
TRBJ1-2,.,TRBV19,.,CASSSPGNRDDYGYTF,TGTGCCAGTAGTTCCCCCGGTAACAGGGATGACTATGGCTACACCTTC
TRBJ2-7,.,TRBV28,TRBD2,CASSNSGSSYEQYF,TGTGCCAGCAGTAATAGCGGGAGCTCCTACGAGCAGTACTTC
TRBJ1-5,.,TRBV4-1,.,CASSQDQGTPNQPQHF,TGCGCCAGCAGCCAAGATCAGGGGACCCCAAATCAGCCCCAGCATTTT
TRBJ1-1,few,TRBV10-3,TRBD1,CAISETGEDTEAFF,TGTGCCATCAGTGAGACAGGGGAGGACACTGAAGCTTTCTTT
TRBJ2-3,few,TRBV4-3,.,CASSQEVIFRGRTDTQYF,TGCGCCAGCAGCCAAGAGGTGATCTTCAGGGGACGGACAGATACGCAGTATTTT
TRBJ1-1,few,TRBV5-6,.,CASSLEPGMNTEAFF,TGTGCCAGCAGCTTGGAACCAGGGATGAACACTGAAGCTTTCTTT
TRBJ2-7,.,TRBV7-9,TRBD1,CASSLVRGRGEQYF,TGTGCCAGCAGCTTAGTGAGGGGGCGAGGCGAGCAGTACTTC
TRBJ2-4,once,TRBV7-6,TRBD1,CASSPRQGQAKNIQYF,TGTGCCAGCAGCCCCCGACAGGGTCAAGCCAAAAACATTCAGTACTTC
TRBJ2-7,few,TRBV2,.,CASKSGTEQYF,TGTGCCAGCAAATCAGGTACCGAGCAGTACTTC
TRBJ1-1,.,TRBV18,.,CASSPNGGDTEAFF,TGTGCCAGCTCACCCAATGGGGGGGACACTGAAGCTTTCTTT
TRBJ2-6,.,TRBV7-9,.,CASSLTGSSGANVLTF,TGTGCCAGCAGCCTCACAGGGTCCTCTGGGGCCAACGTCCTGACTTTC
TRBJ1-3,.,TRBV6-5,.,CASSYWALHSGNTIYF,TGTGCCAGCAGTTACTGGGCCCTCCACTCTGGAAACACCATATATTTT
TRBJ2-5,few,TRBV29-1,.,CSVEGSAGQETQYF,TGCAGCGTTGAGGGTTCGGCAGGGCAAGAGACCCAGTACTTC
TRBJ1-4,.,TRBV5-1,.,CASSLVGRQNEKLFF,TGCGCCAGCAGCTTGGTAGGCAGACAAAATGAAAAACTGTTTTTT
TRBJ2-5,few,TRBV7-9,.,CASSLGRKETQYF,TGTGCCAGCAGCTTGGGGCGTAAAGAGACCCAGTACTTC
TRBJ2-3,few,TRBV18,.,CASSPGTVPDTQYF,TGTGCCAGCTCACCAGGAACAGTCCCAGATACGCAGTATTTT
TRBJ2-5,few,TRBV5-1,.,CASSSVTSSEETQYF,TGCGCCAGCAGCTCCGTAACTAGTTCTGAAGAGACCCAGTACTTC
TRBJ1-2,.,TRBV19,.,CASSWAGSPNYGYTF,TGTGCCAGTAGTTGGGCGGGGTCCCCTAACTATGGCTACACCTTC
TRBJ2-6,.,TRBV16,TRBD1,CASSQAGTGSSGANVLTF,TGTGCCAGCAGTCAAGCCGGGACAGGGTCCTCTGGGGCCAACGTCCTGACTTTC
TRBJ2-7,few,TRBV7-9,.,CASSVAGSYQQYF,TGTGCCAGCAGCGTGGCAGGGTCTTACCAGCAGTACTTC
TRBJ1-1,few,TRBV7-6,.,CASSLIRQGTEAFF,TGTGCCAGCAGCTTAATCCGGCAGGGCACTGAAGCTTTCTTT
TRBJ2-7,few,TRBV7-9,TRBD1,CASSPSSAGQGPFQQYF,TGTGCCAGCAGCCCATCTTCGGCGGGACAGGGTCCTTTCCAGCAGTACTTC
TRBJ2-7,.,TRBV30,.,CAWSVHHYEQYF,TGTGCCTGGAGTGTACATCACTACGAGCAGTACTTC
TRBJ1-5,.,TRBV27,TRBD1,CASSLSGQVYSNQPQHF,TGTGCCAGCAGTTTATCGGGACAGGTTTATAGCAATCAGCCCCAGCATTTT
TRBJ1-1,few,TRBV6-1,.,CASSFTDTFTEAFF,TGTGCCAGCAGCTTCACAGATACATTCACTGAAGCTTTCTTT
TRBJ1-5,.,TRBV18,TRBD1,CASSSYRGGSPQHF,TGTGCCAGCTCATCGTACAGAGGGGGCTCGCCCCAGCATTTT
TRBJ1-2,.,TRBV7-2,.,CASSQNGLGYGYTF,TGTGCCAGCAGCCAAAACGGACTGGGGTATGGCTACACCTTC
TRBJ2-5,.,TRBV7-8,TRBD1,CASSLGDRDYETQYF,TGTGCCAGCAGCTTAGGAGACAGGGATTACGAGACCCAGTACTTC
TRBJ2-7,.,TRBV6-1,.,CASSSRTEGYEQYF,TGTGCCAGCAGTTCCCGGACAGAAGGCTACGAGCAGTACTTC
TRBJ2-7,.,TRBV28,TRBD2,CAKTALSVAGAYEQYF,TGTGCCAAGACGGCCCTATCGGTAGCGGGAGCCTACGAGCAGTACTTC
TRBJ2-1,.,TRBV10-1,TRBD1,CASSESNRGTYNEQFF,TGCGCCAGCAGTGAGTCGAACAGGGGAACCTACAATGAGCAGTTCTTC
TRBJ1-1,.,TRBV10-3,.,CASSGIDTEAFF,TGTGCCTCTTCAGGGATTGACACTGAAGCTTTCTTT
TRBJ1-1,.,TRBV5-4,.,CASSSYIRDTEAFF,TGTGCCAGCAGCTCCTACATCCGGGATACTGAAGCTTTCTTT
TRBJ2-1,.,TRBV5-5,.,CASILTRLGGNEQFF,TGTGCCAGCATCCTTACCCGACTAGGCGGGAATGAGCAGTTCTTC
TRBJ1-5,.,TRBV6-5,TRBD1,CASRPGQVGSQPQHF,TGTGCCAGCAGACCCGGACAGGTTGGGAGCCAGCCCCAGCATTTT
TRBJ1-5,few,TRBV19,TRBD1,CASRPEDRSNQPQHF,TGTGCCAGTAGACCGGAGGACAGGAGCAATCAGCCCCAGCATTTT
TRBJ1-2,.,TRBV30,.,CAWSSGNYGYTF,TGTGCCTGGAGTTCGGGGAACTATGGCTACACCTTC
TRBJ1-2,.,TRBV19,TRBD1,CASNLDREGYTF,TGTGCCAGTAACTTGGACAGGGAGGGCTACACCTTC
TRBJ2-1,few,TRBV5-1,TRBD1,CASSLQGQGAGNEQFF,TGCGCCAGCAGCTTGCAGGGACAGGGGGCAGGGAATGAGCAGTTCTTC
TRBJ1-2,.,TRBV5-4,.,CASSLLQNYGYTF,TGTGCCAGCAGCTTGTTACAGAACTATGGCTACACCTTC
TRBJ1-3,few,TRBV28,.,CASIAAPSSGNTIYF,TGTGCCAGCATCGCGGCACCTAGCTCTGGAAACACCATATATTTT
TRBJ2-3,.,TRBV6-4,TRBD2,CASSLAGGSTDTQYF,TGTGCCAGCAGCTTAGCGGGAGGGAGTACAGATACGCAGTATTTT
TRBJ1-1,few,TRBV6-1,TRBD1,CASRRGQVGPEAFF,TGTGCCAGCAGAAGGGGGCAAGTGGGACCTGAAGCTTTCTTT
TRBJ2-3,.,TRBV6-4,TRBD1,CASSQGGSADTQYF,TGTGCCAGCAGTCAAGGGGGCAGCGCAGATACGCAGTATTTT